The entry that follows covers one T cell receptor beta chain sequence. Its antigen is still unknown. No base quality information exists; no much larger clone differs at one position. Donors were healthy HIV-negative adults with no recently reported acute infections or vaccinations. All donors were Caucasian adults living in Nashville, Tennessee, USA. Magnetic negative selection was used to enrich CD4+ T cells, after which naive cells were positively selected on CD45RA and the negative fraction became the memory subset. Blood was collected by leukapheresis, and PBMCs were isolated by Ficoll-Histopaque density gradient centrifugation and then cryopreserved in liquid nitrogen vapor phase. Analytical flow cytometry was used to check the purity and quantity of every magnetically sorted T cell population. Genomic DNA was isolated from each sorted fraction and quantified by UV absorbance on a Nanodrop 2000c.

These data originate in a study of shared clonotypes between healthy human individuals (dated by TCRdb to about 2020). A note on the overall study: Two women and a few men aged 18 to 49 years were included in the cohort. To estimate repertoire size and how much clonotypes are shared between individuals, the study performed deep sequencing of blood TCR repertoires from five healthy adults. Each donor's leukapheresis produced roughly between about 0.9 and 9.5 billion PBMCs. Per donor, three plates each were used for CD4 naive and CD4 memory, two for CD8 naive, and one for CD8 memory. To increase sequencing depth and limit assay-specific biases, different laboratories used diverse techniques to prepare libraries and sequence TCR repertoires.

V and J lose 3 bases and 5 bases, and a span of 8 bases separates them. The CDR3, cysteine through phenylalanine, is 13 amino acids long. The entry retains the CDR3 DNA only, 39 bases that are in frame from base 1. The CDR1 and CDR2 encoded by the germline V gene are SNHLY and FYNNEI. TCR CDR3 regions were amplified from genomic DNA by multiplex PCR using the deep immunoSEQ assay. Genomic DNA extracted from each cell subset was distributed evenly over all wells of several immunoSEQ 96-well plates, and each plate served as one replicate. For sorted subsets, about 200 ng genomic DNA, equal to 30,000 to 35,000 T cell genomes, was loaded into each replicate PCR. Purified libraries were quantified with a Qubit 3.0 fluorometer, sized on a Bioanalyzer 2100, and re-quantified with the KAPA Library Quantification kit. Every immunoSEQ 96-well plate was sequenced on a dedicated single-read 150-cycle Illumina NextSeq 550 flow cell. The original methods were these. Because only junctional sequences without quality scores were contained in the immunoSEQ output, filtering matching that applied to full-length reads could not be performed. Sequences were annotated with PyIR, a Python wrapper for IgBLAST v1.9, and V/J genes and CDR3 were assigned using IMGT germline references. Reads with weak V/J assignments (E-value above 1e-6), missing CDR3, stop codons, out-of-frame junctions, or ambiguous translated residues were removed. V3J clonotypes were defined as sequences sharing an identical inferred V gene, J gene, and CDR3 amino acid sequence. The percentage overlap between two repertoires was calculated by dividing the number of shared unique clonotypes by the size of the smaller repertoire. Repertoire richness was assessed with RTK rarefaction, the Chao1 estimator, and Recon v2.1 estimates of unobserved clonotypes. Generation probabilities for all TCRbeta clonotypes obtained by the gDNA method from a handful of donors were computed using OLGA. The table was pulled from immuneACCESS by TCRdb, which kept in-frame rearrangements only. Such tables lose some clones; where checked, under half of the loss comes from unresolved V genes, and the rest has no known cause. The V and J calls and clone size were taken over from that table, and D and trimming were inferred from the DNA. The sample profile shows 1.6 million or so clones; 98% of them were found once. The ten largest clones capture around 0.33% of the sample.

The paper's findings and limits, for the study overall: Higher generation probabilities were observed for clonotypes shared by all four sorted-subset donors than for non-shared clonotypes. Only blood was sampled, and tissue TCR repertoires likely differ from those in blood. When a few donors were compared, the shared fraction of clonotypes was about 5% for naive CD4, 3.5% to 4% for naive CD8, more than 2% for memory CD4, and 0.4% for memory CD8. Naive subsets generally had larger estimated clonotype richness than memory subsets did. Incomplete sequencing was indicated by rarefaction of sorted-subset datasets, despite the large sequencing depth. Pairwise subsampling led to the expectation that sequencing depth would affect the degree of clonotype sharing among donors. Because the study included a small number of donors, the genetic and exposure-history diversity represented was limited.

The specimen was naive CD4+ T cells sorted from blood. The cell subset or site label here, explained by the study, means: CD45RA+ positively selected. This sequence originates from a young man in good health. This chain joins TRBV2 to TRBJ1-5, with the D gene not confidently named. CDR3 reads: CASSEDHYQPQHF. In nucleotides, the sequence is TGTGCCAGCAGTGAGGACCACTATCAGCCCCAGCATTTT.